This TCR beta chain appears in the sequencing data of a study of cytomegalovirus exposure and HLA in healthy donors. Researchers ran the PCR with 60 Vbeta and 13 Jbeta primers. Clones were sequenced by immunoSEQ multiplex PCR, and TCRdb holds only the in-frame ones, with some missing. The data contain about 110,000 clones, roughly 79% of them singletons. Trimming took off 7 bases at V and 1 base at J, with 10 bases between the two ends. CDR3 size: 13 residues. CDR1 is MNHEY and CDR2 is SVGAGI in the germline V gene. This chain joins TRBV6-5 and TRBJ1-1; D uncertain. Sequenced material: PBMCs. The source is a young woman in good health and CMV-seronegative. CDR3 bases: TGTGCCAGCAAGCGGGAGAAGAACACTGAAGCTTTCTTT. This sequence encodes CASKREKNTEAFF.